These 26 T cell receptor beta chains came from one sample sequenced in a study of T cells in Graves' hyperthyroidism and ophthalmopathy. Researchers amplified the TCR beta CDR3 regions from RNA transcripts. Using the HTBI primer set, a first-round RT-PCR was run on the TCR CDR3. TCRdb analysed the multiplex PCR reads with MiXCR anew, one entry per CDR3 protein. The sample contains 750,000 to 950,000 distinct CDR3 sequences, around 39% of which appear only once. The sequenced sample consisted of blood. Receptors originate from a man between 18 and 35 years old with Graves' hyperthyroidism.

This clonotype was detected only a few times. The germline gene is not matched at one end of the junction; a read error may be the cause. This sequence joins TRBV6-5 and TRBJ1-2; no clear D. The germline V gene has CDR1 MNHEY and CDR2 SVGAGI. CDR3 length equals 13 residues. CDR3 sequence reads: CASSYGANYGHTF. The CDR3 nucleotides read TGTGCCAGCAGTTACGGCGCTAACTATGGCCACACCTTC.

The gene calls are TRBV7-3 and TRBJ2-5; 13 nucleotides line up with TRBD2. With the DNA end fitting TRBJ2-1 better, the J assignment may be wrong. The germline V gene has CDR1 SGHTA and CDR2 FQGTGA. The CDR3 extends over 13 amino acids. The CDR3: CASSPGTSGDQFF. CDR3 sequence (DNA): TGTGCCAGCAGCCCCGGGACTAGCGGGGACCAGTTCTTC.

The chain links TRBV6-6 to TRBJ2-5; tentatively, D is TRBD2 (6 bases). This CDR3 has 13 amino acids. Deletions cut 10 bases from V and 4 bases from J, with 16 bases between. Germline assignment: CDR1 MNHNY and CDR2 SVGAGI (reference sequence). The CDR3 DNA reads TGTGCCACGCGGGGAATGGGATTAGAGACCCAGTACTTC. It codes for CATRGMGLETQYF.

This clonotype was seen repeatedly, ten times or more. This chain joins TRBV5-1 and TRBJ2-6; D not resolved. Germline V CDR1 and CDR2: SGHRS, YFSETQ. The length of the CDR3 is 14 residues. The V end was cut by 3 bases, the J end by 0 bases, with 4 bases between. The CDR3, as DNA: TGCGCCAGCAGCTCCGTCTCTGGGGCCAACGTCCTGACTTTC. This sequence encodes CASSSVSGANVLTF.

This rearrangement joins TRBV12-3 or TRBV12-4 to TRBJ2-2; tentatively, D is TRBD2 (7 bases). The CDR3 covers 16 residues. The ends were cut back, 6 bases at V and 5 bases at J, with 19 bases in the middle. The CDR3 here is CASSLGGGLETGELFF. CDR3 nucleotide sequence: TGTGCCAGCAGCCTAGGGGGAGGGCTTGAAACCGGGGAGCTGTTTTTT.

The chain employs TRBV20-1 and TRBJ1-5; D not certain. This CDR3 spans 15 amino acids. From germline, CDR1 is DFQATT and CDR2 SNEGSKA (reference sequence). Trimming left V 6 bases short and J 11 bases short, with 26 bases between. The CDR3 bases are TGCAGTGCCAAACGGGCTAGCGGGATCGGAGAGACCCAGCATTTT. Translating it yields CSAKRASGIGETQHF.

At least ten counts were recorded for this clonotype. The rearrangement links TRBV9 to TRBJ1-3; the D is unclear. Germline V gives CDR1 SGDLS, CDR2 YYNGEE. This CDR3 is 15 amino acids long. Trimming pared 0 bases from V and 0 bases from J, leaving 7 bases between. The CDR3 loop is CASSVEGSSGNTIYF. The CDR3 nucleotides are TGTGCCAGCAGCGTAGAAGGGTCCTCTGGAAACACCATATATTTT. Full variable domain (outside the CDR3, taken from reference TRBV9 and TRBJ1-3): DSGVTQTPKHLITATGQRVTLRCSPRSGDLSVYWYQQSLDQGLQFLIQYYNGEERAKGNILERFSAQQFPDLHSELNLSSLELGDSALYFCASSVEGSSGNTIYFGEGSWLTVV.

J is TRBJ2-5 and V is TRBV20-1, with 7 bases fitting TRBD1. Germline trimming cut 5 bases from V and 4 bases from J; bases unmatched to any gene: 7. Germline CDR1 is DFQATT and CDR2 is SNEGSKA (reference sequence). The CDR3 runs to 13 residues. Here the CDR3 DNA reads TGCAGTGCTTTTCGGGACAGAACAGAGACCCAGTACTTC. Encoded protein: CSAFRDRTETQYF.

This clonotype was seen at least ten times. The genes are TRBV7-2 and TRBJ1-1; D ambiguous. Germline-derived CDR1 and CDR2 are SGHTA and FQGNSA. This CDR3 has 14 amino acids. The V end was cut by 4 bases, the J end by 1 base, with 10 bases between. The CDR3 sequence is CASSSRGRNTEAFF. The CDR3 DNA is TGTGCCAGCAGCTCTCGAGGGAGGAACACTGAAGCTTTCTTT.

There are many counts of this clonotype. The chain couples TRBV3-1 to TRBJ2-7, with TRBD2 as a possible D gene (5 bases). Germline-derived CDR1 and CDR2 are LGHDT and YNNKEL (reference sequence). V was pared by 1 base and J by 2 bases, with 9 bases between. CDR3 length: 14 residues. CDR3 loop: CASSQGSGTYEQYF. CDR3 bases: TGTGCCAGCAGCCAAGGATCCGGGACCTACGAGCAGTACTTC.

This clonotype was observed at least ten times. J is TRBJ1-6 and V is TRBV19, with D possibly matching TRBD1 (5 bases). The CDR3 is 19 amino acids. Germline CDR1 and CDR2: LNHDA and SQIVND (reference sequence). V lost 2 bases and J 7 bases, leaving 24 bases between the germline ends. CDR3: CASSINSGTSYGLNSPLHF. In nucleotides, the CDR3 is TGTGCCAGTAGTATAAACTCCGGGACTTCTTATGGATTGAATTCACCCCTCCACTTT.

This clonotype was observed many times. This chain connects TRBV9 to TRBJ1-6; D remains ambiguous. Trimming pared 2 bases from V and 10 bases from J, leaving 13 bases between. Germline V lookup: CDR1 SGDLS, CDR2 YYNGEE. CDR3 length equals 14 residues. The CDR3 nucleotides are TGTGCCAGCAGCGTTGAACCCGTTGGGTCACCCCTCCACTTT. This translates into CASSVEPVGSPLHF. The full variable domain, rest sourced from reference TRBV9 and TRBJ1-6, is DSGVTQTPKHLITATGQRVTLRCSPRSGDLSVYWYQQSLDQGLQFLIQYYNGEERAKGNILERFSAQQFPDLHSELNLSSLELGDSALYFCASSVEPVGSPLHFGNGTRLTVT.

The V call is TRBV7-2, the J call TRBJ1-1; unclear D gene. Trimming removed 5 bases from V and 1 base from J, with 8 bases in between. Germline V gives CDR1 SGHTA, CDR2 FQGNSA. The CDR3 sequence is 13 residues long. The CDR3 DNA reads TGTGCCAGCAGCGACGAGCCGAACACTGAAGCTTTCTTT. Encoded protein: CASSDEPNTEAFF.

Ten or more counts support this clonotype. J is TRBJ1-3 and V is TRBV9, with 7 bases matching TRBD1. The CDR3 runs 15 residues. The germline V gene has CDR1 SGDLS and CDR2 YYNGEE. With V trimmed by 4 bases and J by 0 bases, 4 bases remained unmatched. CDR3 DNA sequence: TGTGCCAGCAGCTCGGGACAGCACTCTGGAAACACCATATATTTT. It codes for CASSSGQHSGNTIYF.

This clonotype was counted at least ten times. The genes are TRBV11-2 and TRBJ1-5, with a weak D call TRBD1 (6 bases). CDR1 is SGHAT and CDR2 is FQNNGV in the germline V gene. The V gene lost 5 bases and the J gene lost 3 bases, with 11 bases spanning the gap. The CDR3 totals 14 residues. CDR3 sequence (DNA): TGTGCCAGCAGCCCCGACAGGTTCAATCAGCCCCAGCATTTT. The encoded protein is CASSPDRFNQPQHF.

In this sample, this clonotype turned up many times. V and J are TRBV19 and TRBJ1-6, with D uncertain. Trimming removed 5 bases from V and 0 bases from J, with 8 bases in between. CDR1 is LNHDA and CDR2 is SQIVND in the germline V gene (reference sequence). The CDR3 covers 15 residues. The CDR3: CASSAASSYNSPLHF. The CDR3 nucleotides are TGTGCCAGTAGTGCAGCGAGCTCCTATAATTCACCCCTCCACTTT.

This clonotype was seen many times. The chain employs TRBV7-9 and TRBJ2-2; D unresolved. This CDR3 has 13 residues. Germline CDR1 SEHNR, CDR2 FQNEAQ (reference sequence). The V end was cut by 3 bases, the J end by 6 bases, with 8 bases between. The CDR3 nucleotides read TGTGCCAGCAGCTTCGATGAGCCCGGGGAGCTGTTTTTT. The encoded protein is CASSFDEPGELFF.

The rearrangement uses TRBV20-1 and TRBJ2-7; possible D gene TRBD2, 5 bases. Trimming took 5 bases from V and 0 from J, leaving 17 bases between them. The germline CDR1 and CDR2 sequences are DFQATT and SNEGSKA (reference sequence). This CDR3 is built from 15 residues. This CDR3 is CSASMDSLSSYEQYF. For the CDR3, the DNA is TGCAGTGCTTCTATGGACTCTTTAAGCTCCTACGAGCAGTACTTC.

The gene calls are TRBV7-8 and TRBJ1-2; D is perhaps TRBD1 (6 bases). This CDR3 contains 14 residues. From germline, CDR1 is SGHVS and CDR2 FQNEAQ. Trimming removed 2 bases at V and 6 bases at J, with 13 bases between. CDR3 sequence reads: CASSLLRTANGYTF. CDR3 sequence (DNA): TGTGCCAGCAGCTTACTTCGGACAGCCAATGGCTACACCTTC.

This clonotype was detected only a few times. The chain is built from TRBV6-1 and TRBJ1-2; D possibly corresponds to TRBD1 (5 bases). The CDR3 consists of 15 residues. With 0 bases removed from V and 4 bases from J, the gap between germline ends came to 12 bases. Germline assignment: CDR1 MNHNS and CDR2 SASEGT. The CDR3 DNA reads TGTGCCAGCAGTGAAGCGTCAGGGACTACCTATGGCTACACCTTC. Its protein is CASSEASGTTYGYTF.

V gene TRBV5-1 combines with J gene TRBJ2-5; TRBD1 aligns across 7 bases. CDR3 length: 15 amino acids. Germline loops: CDR1 SGHRS, CDR2 YFSETQ. Unmatched junction bases numbered 13, after V lost 4 bases and J lost 7 bases. The CDR3 DNA follows: TGCGCCAGCAGCGGACGGACAGGAAAAGAGGGGACCCAGTACTTC. Translated: CASSGRTGKEGTQYF.

This clonotype occurred many times. The rearrangement uses TRBV19 and TRBJ1-4; perhaps TRBD1 as D (6 bases). CDR1 and CDR2 (germline): LNHDA, SQIVND (reference sequence). The length of the CDR3 is 14 residues. The V gene lost 6 bases and the J gene lost 4 bases, with 12 bases spanning the gap. CDR3 DNA sequence: TGTGCCAGTAGCTGGACAGCCCTTAATGAAAAACTGTTTTTT. This gives the protein CASSWTALNEKLFF.

In regard to this clonotype: Germline is not matched at one junction end, which may reflect a read error. This sequence joins TRBV15 and TRBJ1-2, with TRBD1 matching over 8 bases. The CDR3 consists of 15 residues. From germline, CDR1 is LNHNV and CDR2 YYDKDF (reference sequence). In DNA, the CDR3 is TGTGCCTCCAGCAGCGGAGGGCAGGGGGCGCTTGCCTACACCTTC. It codes for CASSSGGQGALAYTF.

This clonotype was counted a few times. V and J are TRBV5-1 and TRBJ2-2; tentative D call: TRBD1 (5 bases). CDR1 SGHRS and CDR2 YFSETQ come from the germline V gene. The CDR3 runs to 16 residues. Trimming took off 5 bases at V and 0 bases at J, with 14 bases between the two ends. The CDR3 here is CASRGVLRSNTGELFF. The CDR3 DNA is TGCGCCAGCAGAGGGGTCCTGCGGTCGAACACCGGGGAGCTGTTTTTT.

This clonotype was seen a handful of times. The J gene is TRBJ2-7, the V gene TRBV20-1; 10 bases are a match to TRBD1. V gave up 3 bases and J gave up 6 bases; unmatched junction bases: 8. In germline, CDR1 is DFQATT, CDR2 SNEGSKA (reference sequence). The CDR3 length is 14 residues. Here the CDR3 DNA reads TGCAGTGCTAGTCGGGGACAGGGGATCTCCGAGCAGTACTTC. It is translated as CSASRGQGISEQYF.

This clonotype was seen only a few times. The rearrangement joins TRBV11-2 to TRBJ2-7; D not resolved. Germline V gene data show CDR1 as SGHAT and CDR2 as FQNNGV. The CDR3 spans 16 residues. V was pared by 0 bases and J by 3 bases, with 15 bases between. The chain's CDR3 is CASSLEVQGLSYEQYF. In DNA form, the CDR3 reads TGTGCCAGCAGCTTAGAGGTGCAAGGGCTAAGCTACGAGCAGTACTTC. Full variable domain (rest looked up from reference TRBV11-2 and TRBJ2-7): EAGVAQSPRYKIIEKRQSVAFWCNPISGHATLYWYQQILGQGPKLLIQFQNNGVVDDSQLPKDRFSAERLKGVDSTLKIQPAKLEDSAVYLCASSLEVQGLSYEQYFGPGTRLTVT.